This T cell receptor beta chain was obtained from a study of blood T cell repertoires in COVID-19. At the level of the study: Sources were T cells, B-cell-depleted T cells, or PBMCs; the material itself was cDNA or gDNA.

This clone was seen a handful of times. The repertoire was sequenced with immunoSEQ multiplex PCR; TCRdb's copy has only in-frame clones and lacks some. Of some 200,000 clones in the sample, around 80% were seen once. Sequencing was carried out using peripheral blood. This clonotype originated in a woman aged 60-75 years who had recovered from COVID-19.

CDR3 bases: TGTGCCAGCAGCTTAGCCAGCGGGGGAGTGAACACCGGGGAGCTGTTTTTT. Translated, it gives CASSLASGGVNTGELFF. V and J are TRBV11-3 and TRBJ2-2; the match to TRBD2 covers 8 bases. After removal of 1 base from V and 1 base from J, the junction contained 5 bases not matched to a gene. The CDR3 spans 17 residues. CDR1 and CDR2 from the germline V gene are SGHNT and YENEEA.